These T cell receptor beta chains were read from a single sample in a study of yellow fever vaccine responses in identical twins. One entry per CDR3 protein, called by TCRdb with MiXCR from the RT-PCR reads. This sample yields fewer than 6,000 distinct CDR3 sequences, of which under 80% are seen a single time; about 4% belongs to the top ten. Sequences were derived from T cells from blood (PBMCs), unsorted or a sorted subset (not recorded which), sampled before or after yellow fever vaccination (not recorded which). These receptors were taken from a woman under 30 who received the yellow fever vaccine. Both conserved end residues are part of each CDR3. The D gene is left open where the match is weak. Expanded clones are given a class, and other clones once, few, many or no size at all.

TGCAGCGTTGACAAGACTCAACTCTCCTACAATGAGCAGTTCTTC CSVDKTQLSYNEQFF . TRBJ2-1 TRBV29-1 .
TGCGCCAGCAGCCAAGATCGAGGTTTAGCCTACGAGCAGTACTTC CASSQDRGLAYEQYF . TRBJ2-7 TRBV4-1 .
TGCAGTGCAGAGCAGGGATCTAGTGGCTACACCTTC CSAEQGSSGYTF . TRBJ1-2 TRBV20-1 .
TGTGCCTGGCGCGCCTGGACGGGTCAGCCCCAGCATTTT CAWRAWTGQPQHF . TRBJ1-5 TRBV30 .
TGTGCCAGCAGCGGTCCGCTGGGGGGTCAGCCCCAGCATTTT CASSGPLGGQPQHF . TRBJ1-5 TRBV13 .
TGCAGCGTTGGCGGATCTAGCACAGATACGCAGTATTTT CSVGGSSTDTQYF . TRBJ2-3 TRBV29-1 .
TGTGCCAGCAGCTCCGGGACAGACCTCTACGAGCAGTACTTC CASSSGTDLYEQYF few TRBJ2-7 TRBV5-4 TRBD1
TGTGCCACCAGCAGAGATTTGGGGGACAATCAGCCCCAGCATTTT CATSRDLGDNQPQHF . TRBJ1-5 TRBV15 .
TGCGCCAGCAGCCGACCCCAAGAGACCCAGTACTTC CASSRPQETQYF . TRBJ2-5 TRBV5-1 .
TGCAGTGCTAGCCTAAAAGAGACCCAGTACTTC CSASLKETQYF few TRBJ2-5 TRBV20-1 .